One and the same sample provided the 20 T cell receptor beta chains below, sequenced in a study of T cells in Graves' hyperthyroidism and ophthalmopathy. Amplification of TCR beta CDR3 regions used RNA as the template. During a first-round RT-PCR of the TCR CDR3, the HTBI primer set was used. TCRdb processed the multiplex PCR reads anew with MiXCR; each CDR3 protein has one entry. Here the sample spans under 450,000 distinct CDR3 sequences, approximately 15% being singletons. What was sequenced was blood. These TCRs come from a woman between 18 and 29 years old with Graves' hyperthyroidism.

This chain connects TRBV28 to TRBJ2-7, with 8 bases fitting TRBD1. The germline gives CDR1 MDHEN, CDR2 SYDVKM. The CDR3 spans 16 residues. V was pared by 4 bases and J by 4 bases, with 12 bases of the junction left unmatched. Here the CDR3 DNA reads TGTGCCAGCAGTTCCACATTCCTGGGACAGGAATACGAGCAGTACTTC. Amino acids: CASSSTFLGQEYEQYF.

This clonotype has a handful of counts. The rearrangement uses TRBV6-1 and TRBJ1-1, with D uncertain. With 6 bases removed from V and 3 bases from J, the gap between germline ends came to 11 bases. Germline V gives CDR1 MNHNS, CDR2 SASEGT. This CDR3 contains 13 residues. This CDR3 is CASRTGMDTEAFF. CDR3 nucleotide sequence: TGTGCCAGCAGGACGGGAATGGACACTGAAGCTTTCTTT.

V gene TRBV20-1 combines with J gene TRBJ2-5; possible D gene TRBD2, 7 bases. CDR1 DFQATT and CDR2 SNEGSKA come from the germline V gene (reference sequence). This CDR3 has 13 residues. Trimming shortened V by 6 bases and J by 7 bases, and 18 bases separated the two germline ends. CDR3 amino acids: CSALGGAGGTQYF. The CDR3 nucleotides read TGCAGTGCCCTTGGGGGGGCCGGAGGGACCCAGTACTTC.

V is TRBV30 and J is TRBJ2-1, with TRBD2 matching 7 bases. In germline, CDR1 is GTSNPN, CDR2 SVGIG (reference sequence). The CDR3 totals 14 residues. With V trimmed by 1 base and J by 5 bases, 5 bases remained unmatched. CDR3: CAWSEKREDNEQFF. The DNA for the CDR3 is TGTGCCTGGAGTGAAAAGCGGGAAGACAATGAGCAGTTCTTC.

This clonotype was detected many times. V is TRBV20-1 and J is TRBJ1-1, with D possibly TRBD1 on 5 matching bases. The germline V and J ends were trimmed by 6 bases and 10 bases, with 18 bases remaining between them. Germline V CDR1 and CDR2: DFQATT, SNEGSKA (reference sequence). This CDR3 has 12 residues. CDR3 residues: CSAPQAGGRAFF. As DNA, the CDR3 is TGCAGTGCCCCCCAGGCGGGGGGTAGAGCTTTCTTT.

The chain is built from TRBV20-1 and TRBJ2-7, with 9 bases identical to TRBD1. CDR3 length: 14 residues. With V trimmed by 7 bases and J by 3 bases, 10 bases remained unmatched. Germline assignment: CDR1 DFQATT and CDR2 SNEGSKA (reference sequence). The chain's CDR3 is CSVGRDRANYEQYF. CDR3 DNA sequence: TGCAGTGTCGGCCGGGACAGGGCTAACTACGAGCAGTACTTC.

This rearrangement joins TRBV7-3 to TRBJ2-2; 15 bases are a match to TRBD2. This CDR3 has 17 residues. CDR1 is SGHTA, CDR2 FQGTGA, per germline. V lost 5 bases to trimming and J lost 6 bases; unmatched junction nucleotides: 7. The CDR3 nucleotides read TGTGCCAGCAGCGGACCGGGACTAGCGGGGGGAGCCGGGGAGCTGTTTTTT. Protein sequence: CASSGPGLAGGAGELFF.

This clonotype came up many times. The J gene is TRBJ2-5, the V gene TRBV7-2; 9 bases are a match to TRBD2. Unmatched junction bases numbered 8, after V lost 1 base and J lost 5 bases. The CDR3 contains 16 residues. Per the germline V gene, CDR1 is SGHTA and CDR2 is FQGNSA. The CDR3 sequence: CASSLGPLRGGETQYF. For the CDR3, the DNA is TGTGCCAGCAGCTTAGGCCCTCTGCGGGGGGGTGAGACCCAGTACTTC.

This clonotype occurred a few times. The J gene is TRBJ2-2, the V gene TRBV5-1; D is uncertain. The V end lost 4 bases, the J end lost 4 bases, and 14 bases lay between the germline ends. There are 15 residues in the CDR3. Germline V lookup: CDR1 SGHRS, CDR2 YFSETQ. DNA of the CDR3: TGCGCCAGCAGCAAACAAGCTGGAGTCACCGGGGAGCTGTTTTTT. The encoded protein is CASSKQAGVTGELFF. The variable domain in full, with the rest retrieved from reference TRBV5-1 and TRBJ2-2, is KAGVTQTPRYLIKTRGQQVTLSCSPISGHRSVSWYQQTPGQGLQFLFEYFSETQRNKGNFPGRFSGRQFSNSRSEMNVSTLELGDSALYLCASSKQAGVTGELFFGEGSRLTVL.

This clonotype came up many times. This rearrangement joins TRBV18 to TRBJ1-2; a weak D match, TRBD1 (6 bases). V was shortened by 2 bases and J by 6 bases, with 19 bases between the two germline ends. The germline V gene has CDR1 KGHSH and CDR2 LQKENI. This CDR3 region has 16 residues. The CDR3 region is CASSPSSGGAIDGYTF. The CDR3 DNA reads as TGTGCCAGCTCACCATCAAGTGGGGGCGCGATAGATGGCTACACCTTC.

This clonotype turned up a few times. V gene TRBV12-3 or TRBV12-4 combines with J gene TRBJ2-7; no definite D call. This CDR3 is built from 15 residues. Trimming removed 8 bases from V and 5 bases from J, with 22 bases in between. The CDR3 DNA is TGTGCCAGCTCGCTAGGGATCCCCGAGCTCCACGAGCAGTACTTC. Protein sequence: CASSLGIPELHEQYF.

CDR3 in DNA: TGCAGTGCTAGATCCGAGAATGGGCTGGGCTACACCTTC. Translating gives CSARSENGLGYTF. This sequence joins TRBV20-1 and TRBJ1-2; D not certain. Looked up from germline, CDR1 is DFQATT and CDR2 is SNEGSKA (reference sequence). CDR3 length: 13 amino acids. V was trimmed by 2 bases and J by 8 bases, leaving 15 bases between them.

The CDR3 nucleotides are TGTGCCAGCAGTGATCGCGACTATCGTGACTTGGATACGCAGTATTTT. It specifies CASSDRDYRDLDTQYF. The rearrangement uses TRBV6-1 and TRBJ2-3; D possibly corresponds to TRBD2 (5 bases). Germline-derived CDR1 and CDR2 are MNHNS and SASEGT. V lost 3 bases, J lost 6 bases, and 19 bases lay in between. This CDR3 is built from 16 residues.

This clonotype has a count of ten or more. The gene calls are TRBV11-2 and TRBJ1-5; tentative D call: TRBD1 (5 bases). Trimming took off 1 base at V and 7 bases at J, with 14 bases between the two ends. The CDR3 totals 15 residues. Looked up from germline, CDR1 is SGHAT and CDR2 is FQNNGV. The CDR3 DNA follows: TGTGCCAGCAGCTTAGGGACAAGAAGGGGCCAGCCCCAGCATTTT. Amino acid sequence: CASSLGTRRGQPQHF.

This clonotype has ten or more counts. The chain employs TRBV28 and TRBJ1-1; 7 bases agree with TRBD1. Germline lookup yields CDR1 MDHEN and CDR2 SYDVKM. This CDR3 has 14 residues. J lost 1 base, V lost 6 bases, and 5 bases had no gene match. The CDR3 region has the DNA TGTGCCAGCAGACCGGGACAGAAGAACACTGAAGCTTTCTTT. Its protein is CASRPGQKNTEAFF. Full variable domain (rest looked up from reference TRBV28 and TRBJ1-1): DVKVTQSSRYLVKRTGEKVFLECVQDMDHENMFWYRQDPGLGLRLIYFSYDVKMKEKGDIPEGYSVSREKKERFSLILESASTNQTSMYLCASRPGQKNTEAFFGQGTRLTVV.

The table lists this clonotype with many counts. The rearrangement uses TRBV20-1 and TRBJ2-7, with a weak D call TRBD1 (6 bases). There are 11 residues in the CDR3. CDR1 and CDR2 (germline): DFQATT, SNEGSKA (reference sequence). Here the CDR3 reads CSSGDTYEQYF. Written as DNA, the CDR3 is TGCAGCTCCGGGGACACTTACGAGCAGTACTTC.

The gene calls are TRBV3-1 and TRBJ1-4; D remains ambiguous. This CDR3 comprises 14 residues. The ends were cut back, 6 bases at V and 0 bases at J, with 8 bases in the middle. The germline V gene encodes CDR1 LGHDT and CDR2 YNNKEL (reference sequence). CDR3 region: CASSSLSTNEKLFF. CDR3 bases: TGTGCCAGCAGTAGTTTATCAACTAATGAAAAACTGTTTTTT.

This clonotype was seen repeatedly, ten times or more. This chain connects TRBV5-1 to TRBJ1-2, with 9 bases aligning to TRBD1. This CDR3 region has 16 residues. With 4 bases clipped from V and 4 bases from J, the junction kept 11 bases outside the gene matches. CDR1 is SGHRS, CDR2 YFSETQ, per germline. CDR3 coding DNA: TGCGCCAGCAGCCCCGCATCGGGACAGGGAGGCTATGGCTACACCTTC. Its protein product is CASSPASGQGGYGYTF.

CDR3: CSVDPTGSYGYTF. The CDR3 DNA is TGCAGCGTTGACCCGACAGGGAGCTATGGCTACACCTTC. The genes are TRBV29-1 and TRBJ1-2, with TRBD1 identical over 7 bases. The CDR3 is made up of 13 amino acids. Trimming took 3 bases from V and 4 from J; bases not matched to a gene: 5. Germline values: CDR1 SQVTM, CDR2 ANQGSEA.

DNA for the CDR3: TGTGCCAGCTCACCACCGGGGGGCTGGTACGAGCAGTACTTC. This translates into CASSPPGGWYEQYF. This chain links TRBV18 with TRBJ2-7; either TRBD1 or TRBD2 may supply D (6 bases each). This CDR3 contains 14 residues. Trimming stripped 0 bases from V and 4 bases from J, with 10 bases between. Looked up from germline, CDR1 is KGHSH and CDR2 is LQKENI. The full variable domain, completed using reference TRBV18 and TRBJ2-7, is NAGVMQNPRHLVRRRGQEARLRCSPMKGHSHVYWYRQLPEEGLKFMVYLQKENIIDESGMPKERFSAEFPKEGPSILRIQQVVRGDSAAYFCASSPPGGWYEQYFGPGTRLTVT.